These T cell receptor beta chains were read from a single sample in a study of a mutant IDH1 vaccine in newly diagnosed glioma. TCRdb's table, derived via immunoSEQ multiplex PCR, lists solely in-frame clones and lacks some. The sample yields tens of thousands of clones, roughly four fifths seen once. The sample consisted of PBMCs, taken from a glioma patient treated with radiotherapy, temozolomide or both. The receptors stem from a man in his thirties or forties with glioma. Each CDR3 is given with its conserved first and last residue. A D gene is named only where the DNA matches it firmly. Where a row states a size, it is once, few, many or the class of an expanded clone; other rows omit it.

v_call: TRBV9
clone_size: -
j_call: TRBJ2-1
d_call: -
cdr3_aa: CASSVATPPLYNEQFF
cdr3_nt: TGTGCCAGCAGCGTAGCTACACCTCCGCTCTACAATGAGCAGTTCTTC

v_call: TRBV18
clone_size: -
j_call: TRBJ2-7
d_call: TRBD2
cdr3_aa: CASSPGASGGYEQYF
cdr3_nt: TGTGCCAGCTCACCAGGGGCTAGCGGGGGCTACGAGCAGTACTTC

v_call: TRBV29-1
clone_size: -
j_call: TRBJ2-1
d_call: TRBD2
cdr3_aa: CSVEALAGNNEQFF
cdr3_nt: TGCAGCGTTGAAGCTCTAGCGGGAAACAATGAGCAGTTCTTC

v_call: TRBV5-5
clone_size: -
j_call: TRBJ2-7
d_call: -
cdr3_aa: CASSSESSYEQYF
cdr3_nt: TGTGCCAGCAGCTCCGAGAGCTCCTACGAGCAGTACTTC

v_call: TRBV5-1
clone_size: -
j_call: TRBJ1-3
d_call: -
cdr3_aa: CASSFGQAGNTIYF
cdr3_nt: TGCGCCAGCAGCTTTGGACAAGCTGGAAACACCATATATTTT

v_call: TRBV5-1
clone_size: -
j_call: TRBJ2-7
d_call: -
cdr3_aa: CASSITGYNEQYF
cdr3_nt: TGCGCCAGCAGTATCACAGGGTACAACGAGCAGTACTTC

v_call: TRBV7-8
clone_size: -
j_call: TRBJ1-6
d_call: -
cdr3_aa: CASSLNGGDSPLHF
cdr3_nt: TGTGCCAGCAGCCTTAATGGGGGGGATTCACCCCTCCACTTT

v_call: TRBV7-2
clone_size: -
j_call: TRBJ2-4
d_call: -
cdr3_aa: CASSWTRESAKNIQYF
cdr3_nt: TGTGCCAGCAGCTGGACCAGAGAGTCAGCCAAAAACATTCAGTACTTC

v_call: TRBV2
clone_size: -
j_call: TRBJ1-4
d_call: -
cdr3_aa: CASSNQLRRLEKLFF
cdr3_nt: TGTGCCAGCAGCAACCAGCTTCGGCGCCTTGAAAAACTGTTTTTT

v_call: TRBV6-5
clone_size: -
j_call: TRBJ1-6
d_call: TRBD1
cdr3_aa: CASSIGTGQSPLHF
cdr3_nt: TGTGCCAGTTCGATTGGGACAGGGCAATCACCCCTCCACTTT

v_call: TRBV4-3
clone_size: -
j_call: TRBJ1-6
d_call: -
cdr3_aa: CASSQEVNSPLHF
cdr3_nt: TGCGCCAGCAGCCAAGAGGTCAATTCACCCCTCCACTTT

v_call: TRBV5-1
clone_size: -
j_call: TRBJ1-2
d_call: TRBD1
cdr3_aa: CASSDTSRQGLGYTF
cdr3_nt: TGCGCCAGCAGCGACACTAGCCGACAGGGTTTGGGCTACACCTTC

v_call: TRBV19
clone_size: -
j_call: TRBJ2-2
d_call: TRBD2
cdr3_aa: CASSSGGLAGELFF
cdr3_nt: TGTGCCAGTAGTAGCGGGGGGCTGGCCGGGGAGCTGTTTTTT

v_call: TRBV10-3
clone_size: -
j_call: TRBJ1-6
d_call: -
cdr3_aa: CAISETQGPDYNSPLHF
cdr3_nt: TGTGCCATCAGTGAGACGCAGGGGCCCGACTATAATTCACCCCTCCACTTT

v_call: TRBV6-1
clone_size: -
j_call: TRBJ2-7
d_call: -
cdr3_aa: CASRDVGRGSHEQYF
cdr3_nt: TGTGCCAGCAGGGACGTAGGGAGGGGGTCCCACGAGCAGTACTTC

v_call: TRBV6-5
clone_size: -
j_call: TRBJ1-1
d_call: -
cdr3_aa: CASSYSVLNTEAFF
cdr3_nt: TGTGCCAGCAGTTACTCTGTCCTGAACACTGAAGCTTTCTTT

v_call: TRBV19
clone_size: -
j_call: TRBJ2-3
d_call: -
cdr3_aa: CASSIDRRGDTQYF
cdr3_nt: TGTGCCAGTAGTATAGATCGCAGGGGCGATACGCAGTATTTT

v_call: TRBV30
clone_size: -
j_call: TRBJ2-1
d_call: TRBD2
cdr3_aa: CAWSVAGANPAYNEQFF
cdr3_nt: TGTGCCTGGAGTGTAGCGGGGGCCAACCCTGCCTACAATGAGCAGTTCTTC

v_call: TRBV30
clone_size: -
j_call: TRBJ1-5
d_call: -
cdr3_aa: CAWSVNAGDNQPQHF
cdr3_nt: TGTGCCTGGAGTGTAAACGCAGGGGACAATCAGCCCCAGCATTTT

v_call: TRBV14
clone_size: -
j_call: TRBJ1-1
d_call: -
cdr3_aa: CAREYLVTADWVTEAFF
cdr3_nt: TGTGCCAGGGAATACCTAGTTACCGCCGACTGGGTCACTGAAGCTTTCTTT

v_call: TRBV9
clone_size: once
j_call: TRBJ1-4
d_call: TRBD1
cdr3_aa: CASSGGGDRRDEKLFF
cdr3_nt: TGTGCCAGCAGCGGAGGGGGGGACAGGAGGGATGAAAAACTGTTTTTT

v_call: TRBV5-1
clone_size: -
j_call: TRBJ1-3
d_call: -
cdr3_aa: CASSRGEPSSGNTIYF
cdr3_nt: TGCGCCAGCAGCCGTGGTGAACCCAGCTCTGGAAACACCATATATTTT

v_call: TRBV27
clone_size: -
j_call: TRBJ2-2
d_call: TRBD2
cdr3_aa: CASSFRAGGRNTGELFF
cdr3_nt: TGTGCCAGCAGTTTTCGAGCGGGAGGGAGGAACACCGGGGAGCTGTTTTTT

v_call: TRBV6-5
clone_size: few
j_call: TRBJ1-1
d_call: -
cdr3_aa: CASSSLILTEAFF
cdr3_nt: TGTGCCAGCAGTTCCTTGATCCTCACTGAAGCTTTCTTT

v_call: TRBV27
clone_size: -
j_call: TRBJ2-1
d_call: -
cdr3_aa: CASSLLGGTSYNEQFF
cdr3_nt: TGTGCCAGCAGTTTATTGGGCGGGACCAGTTACAATGAGCAGTTCTTC

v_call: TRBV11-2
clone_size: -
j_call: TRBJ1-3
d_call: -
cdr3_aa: CASSSGNTIYF
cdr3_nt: TGTGCCAGCAGCTCCGGAAACACCATATATTTT

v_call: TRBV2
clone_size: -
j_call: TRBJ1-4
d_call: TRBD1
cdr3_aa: CASSEARGPEKLFF
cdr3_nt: TGTGCCAGCAGTGAAGCCAGGGGGCCTGAAAAACTGTTTTTT

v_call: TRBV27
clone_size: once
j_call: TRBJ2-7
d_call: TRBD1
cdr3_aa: CASSARDRAYEQYF
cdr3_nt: TGTGCCAGCAGTGCCAGGGACAGAGCCTACGAGCAGTACTTC

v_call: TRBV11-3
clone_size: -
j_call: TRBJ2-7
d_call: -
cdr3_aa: CASSHTFYEQYF
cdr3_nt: TGTGCCAGCAGCCACACATTCTACGAGCAGTACTTC

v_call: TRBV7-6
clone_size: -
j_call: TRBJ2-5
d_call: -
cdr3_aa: CASSRLWDAETQYF
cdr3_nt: TGTGCCAGCAGCAGACTATGGGACGCCGAGACCCAGTACTTC

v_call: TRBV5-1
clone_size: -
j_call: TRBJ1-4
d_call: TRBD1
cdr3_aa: CASSTGQGDNEKLFF
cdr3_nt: TGCGCCAGCAGCACCGGACAGGGGGATAATGAAAAACTGTTTTTT

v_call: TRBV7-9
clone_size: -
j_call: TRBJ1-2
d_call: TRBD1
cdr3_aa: CASSLPTGQNYGYTF
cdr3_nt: TGTGCCAGCAGCCTACCAACGGGACAGAACTATGGCTACACCTTC

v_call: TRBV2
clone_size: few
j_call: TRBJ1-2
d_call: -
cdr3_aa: CASSLQGPGYTF
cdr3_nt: TGTGCCAGCAGCTTACAGGGTCCTGGCTACACCTTC

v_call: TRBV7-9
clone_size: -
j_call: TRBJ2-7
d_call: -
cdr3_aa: CASSPRREKTYEQYF
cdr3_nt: TGTGCCAGCAGCCCCCGGCGGGAAAAAACCTACGAGCAGTACTTC

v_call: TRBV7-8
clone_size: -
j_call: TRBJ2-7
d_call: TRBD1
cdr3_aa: CASSNAGQGYEQYF
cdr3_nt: TGTGCCAGCAGCAATGCGGGACAGGGGTACGAGCAGTACTTC

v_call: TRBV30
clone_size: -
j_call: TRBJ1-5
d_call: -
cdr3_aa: CAWSVPGSVNQPQHF
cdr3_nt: TGTGCCTGGAGTGTACCCGGCAGTGTCAACCAGCCCCAGCATTTT

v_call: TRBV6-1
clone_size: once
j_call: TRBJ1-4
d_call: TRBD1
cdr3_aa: CASSQQGKSEKLFF
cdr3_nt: TGTGCCAGCAGTCAACAGGGGAAGAGTGAAAAACTGTTTTTT

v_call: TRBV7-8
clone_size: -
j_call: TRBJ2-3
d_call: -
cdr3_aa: CASSLQGSTDTQYF
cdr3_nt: TGTGCCAGCAGCTTACAGGGCAGCACAGATACGCAGTATTTT

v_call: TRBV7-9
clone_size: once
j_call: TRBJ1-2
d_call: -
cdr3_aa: CASSLRTRGYTF
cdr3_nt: TGTGCCAGCAGCTTAAGGACCCGGGGCTACACCTTC

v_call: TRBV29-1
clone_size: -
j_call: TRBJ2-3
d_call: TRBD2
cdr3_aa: CSVAVGRGRRPSGRPDTQYF
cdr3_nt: TGCAGCGTCGCCGTGGGCCGGGGGCGGCGTCCTAGCGGGAGACCAGATACGCAGTATTTT